This T cell receptor beta chain emerged from a study of tumor-infiltrating lymphocytes in oesophageal squamous cell carcinoma. In germline, CDR1 is SGHVS, CDR2 FQNEAQ. The CDR3 loop spans 15 amino acids. From the PCR reads, TCRdb called clonotypes with MiXCR, one entry per CDR3 protein. The sample gives 18,000 or so distinct CDR3 sequences, roughly 40% of which show up once; around 20% is in the top ten. The rearrangement joins TRBV7-8 to TRBJ2-5; 7 bases map to TRBD1. The J call may not be correct, given that the DNA end is closer to TRBJ2-7. The receptor comes from a female donor with esophageal squamous cell carcinoma. Sequencing was performed on normal esophageal tissue next to the tumor. CDR3 sequence reads: CASSPRQGPSYEQYF. DNA of the CDR3: TGTGCCAGCAGCCCAAGACAGGGTCCCTCCTACGAGCAGTACTTC.